Listed below are T cell receptor beta chains from one sample, sequenced in a study of T cells after yellow fever vaccination. TCRdb reprocessed the 5' RACE reads via MiXCR and lists one record per CDR3 protein. Here the sample spans 300,000 to 350,000 distinct CDR3 sequences, about 4.5% being singletons. This specimen was PBMCs, taken 15 days after the yellow fever booster vaccination. The receptors were gathered from a young man who received the YFV17D yellow fever vaccine. The CDR3 runs from the conserved cysteine through the conserved F or W. D genes are given only for firm matches. Expanded clones get a size class; other rows say once, few or many, or leave the size out.

v_call: TRBV7-2; clone_size: -; j_call: TRBJ1-5; d_call: -; cdr3_aa: CASSLSTNSNQPQHF; cdr3_nt: TGTGCCAGCAGCCTCAGTACAAATAGCAATCAGCCCCAGCATTTT
v_call: TRBV7-2; clone_size: few; j_call: TRBJ2-3; d_call: -; cdr3_aa: CASSLERRSTDTQYF; cdr3_nt: TGTGCCAGCAGCTTAGAGCGGCGGAGCACAGATACGCAGTATTTT
v_call: TRBV7-2; clone_size: -; j_call: TRBJ1-1; d_call: TRBD1; cdr3_aa: CASSLVEGAITEAFF; cdr3_nt: TGTGCCAGCAGCTTAGTAGAGGGGGCGATCACTGAAGCTTTCTTT
v_call: TRBV28; clone_size: -; j_call: TRBJ2-3; d_call: -; cdr3_aa: CASSLSRRNTDTQYF; cdr3_nt: TGTGCCAGCAGTTTAAGCAGGAGAAACACAGATACGCAGTATTTT
v_call: TRBV4-2; clone_size: many; j_call: TRBJ2-7; d_call: TRBD2; cdr3_aa: CASSQAGGTRDEQYF; cdr3_nt: TGTGCCAGCAGCCAAGCCGGCGGGACTAGGGACGAGCAGTACTTC
v_call: TRBV6-2/TRBV6-3; clone_size: few; j_call: TRBJ1-1; d_call: -; cdr3_aa: CASSPLPTRVNTEAFF; cdr3_nt: TGTGCCAGCAGCCCGCTGCCTACCAGGGTGAACACTGAAGCTTTCTTT
v_call: TRBV5-1; clone_size: many; j_call: TRBJ1-5; d_call: -; cdr3_aa: CASSLSPGRNQPQHF; cdr3_nt: TGCGCCAGCAGCTTGTCCCCAGGGCGCAATCAGCCCCAGCATTTT
v_call: TRBV29-1; clone_size: many; j_call: TRBJ2-5; d_call: -; cdr3_aa: CSSSGFQETQYF; cdr3_nt: TGCAGTTCCAGTGGGTTCCAAGAGACCCAGTACTTC
v_call: TRBV5-8; clone_size: -; j_call: TRBJ2-1; d_call: -; cdr3_aa: CASSLDYEDRLSYNEQFF; cdr3_nt: TGTGCCAGCAGCTTGGACTACGAGGACAGACTCTCCTACAATGAGCAGTTCTTC
v_call: TRBV6-4; clone_size: many; j_call: TRBJ1-1; d_call: -; cdr3_aa: CASSEVPFTEAFF; cdr3_nt: TGTGCCAGCAGTGAGGTCCCCTTTACTGAAGCTTTCTTT
v_call: TRBV9; clone_size: few; j_call: TRBJ1-2; d_call: TRBD1; cdr3_aa: CASSPRTGGWVASGYTF; cdr3_nt: TGTGCCAGCAGCCCGAGGACAGGGGGCTGGGTTGCTAGTGGCTACACCTTC
v_call: TRBV6-2/TRBV6-3; clone_size: few; j_call: TRBJ2-5; d_call: TRBD2; cdr3_aa: CASQIRSGGPETQYF; cdr3_nt: TGTGCCAGCCAGATCCGAAGCGGGGGGCCGGAGACCCAGTACTTC
v_call: TRBV20-1; clone_size: many; j_call: TRBJ1-4; d_call: -; cdr3_aa: CSATSNEKLFF; cdr3_nt: TGCAGTGCTACGTCTAATGAAAAACTGTTTTTT
v_call: TRBV15; clone_size: -; j_call: TRBJ1-2; d_call: -; cdr3_aa: CATSIGGEADGYTF; cdr3_nt: TGTGCCACCAGCATAGGGGGGGAGGCGGATGGCTACACCTTC
v_call: TRBV5-1; clone_size: many; j_call: TRBJ2-5; d_call: -; cdr3_aa: CASSYPTRQETQYF; cdr3_nt: TGCGCCAGCAGCTATCCGACTAGACAAGAGACCCAGTACTTC
v_call: TRBV11-2; clone_size: many; j_call: TRBJ2-7; d_call: -; cdr3_aa: CASSLGAPYEQYF; cdr3_nt: TGTGCCAGCAGCTTAGGGGCCCCTTACGAGCAGTACTTC
v_call: TRBV7-8; clone_size: -; j_call: TRBJ2-5; d_call: TRBD2; cdr3_aa: CASNQRGGRETQYF; cdr3_nt: TGTGCCAGCAACCAGCGGGGGGGAAGAGAGACCCAGTACTTC
v_call: TRBV5-1; clone_size: -; j_call: TRBJ2-7; d_call: -; cdr3_aa: CASSFRDSAYEQYF; cdr3_nt: TGCGCCAGCAGCTTCAGGGACTCCGCCTACGAGCAGTACTTC
v_call: TRBV4-1; clone_size: -; j_call: TRBJ2-4; d_call: TRBD1; cdr3_aa: CASSQGAGQGQRSIQYF; cdr3_nt: TGCGCCAGCAGCCAAGGAGCGGGACAGGGACAACGAAGCATTCAGTACTTC
v_call: TRBV27; clone_size: few; j_call: TRBJ2-2; d_call: -; cdr3_aa: CASSWGTNTGELFF; cdr3_nt: TGTGCCAGCAGCTGGGGCACGAACACCGGGGAGCTGTTTTTT
v_call: TRBV7-2; clone_size: many; j_call: TRBJ1-5; d_call: -; cdr3_aa: CASSLDPTDQPQHF; cdr3_nt: TGTGCCAGCAGCTTAGATCCGACAGATCAGCCCCAGCATTTT
v_call: TRBV13; clone_size: few; j_call: TRBJ1-1; d_call: TRBD1; cdr3_aa: CASSFRGTGVGTEAFF; cdr3_nt: TGTGCCAGCAGCTTCAGAGGGACAGGGGTTGGCACTGAAGCTTTCTTT
v_call: TRBV20-1; clone_size: -; j_call: TRBJ2-1; d_call: TRBD2; cdr3_aa: CSARGLAEGGWSSYNEQFF; cdr3_nt: TGCAGTGCTAGAGGTCTAGCGGAGGGAGGTTGGAGCTCCTACAATGAGCAGTTCTTC
v_call: TRBV29-1; clone_size: -; j_call: TRBJ1-2; d_call: TRBD1; cdr3_aa: CSVEDSGQGYYGYTF; cdr3_nt: TGCAGCGTTGAAGATAGTGGACAGGGCTACTATGGCTACACCTTC
v_call: TRBV5-1; clone_size: -; j_call: TRBJ1-1; d_call: -; cdr3_aa: CASSIGPGVRGTEAFF; cdr3_nt: TGCGCCAGCAGCATTGGCCCAGGGGTGCGGGGCACTGAAGCTTTCTTT
v_call: TRBV7-9; clone_size: few; j_call: TRBJ2-6; d_call: TRBD1; cdr3_aa: CASSMDRDGSGANVLTF; cdr3_nt: TGTGCCAGCAGCATGGACAGGGATGGCTCTGGGGCCAACGTCCTGACTTTC
v_call: TRBV7-2; clone_size: -; j_call: TRBJ1-3; d_call: TRBD1; cdr3_aa: CASSFYRGRDTIYF; cdr3_nt: TGTGCCAGCAGCTTCTACAGGGGGCGAGACACCATATATTTT
v_call: TRBV6-5; clone_size: -; j_call: TRBJ2-4; d_call: TRBD2; cdr3_aa: CASSYSRAGGARIDIQYF; cdr3_nt: TGTGCCAGCAGTTACTCGAGAGCGGGGGGGGCAAGAATAGACATTCAGTACTTC
v_call: TRBV9; clone_size: many; j_call: TRBJ2-1; d_call: TRBD2; cdr3_aa: CASSVATGPGGEQFF; cdr3_nt: TGTGCCAGCAGCGTAGCTACGGGGCCGGGAGGTGAGCAGTTCTTC
v_call: TRBV7-7; clone_size: many; j_call: TRBJ2-2; d_call: TRBD1; cdr3_aa: CASSSQGAGELFF; cdr3_nt: TGTGCTAGCAGCTCCCAGGGGGCCGGGGAGCTGTTTTTT
v_call: TRBV5-1; clone_size: many; j_call: TRBJ2-5; d_call: -; cdr3_aa: CASTRGGSETQYF; cdr3_nt: TGCGCCAGCACCCGTGGGGGGTCGGAGACCCAGTACTTC
v_call: TRBV28; clone_size: many; j_call: TRBJ2-4; d_call: -; cdr3_aa: CASSLSGRNIQYF; cdr3_nt: TGTGCCAGCAGTTTATCCGGGCGGAACATTCAGTACTTC
v_call: TRBV10-3; clone_size: many; j_call: TRBJ1-3; d_call: -; cdr3_aa: CAISDGPSGNTIYF; cdr3_nt: TGTGCCATCAGTGACGGCCCCTCTGGAAACACCATATATTTT
v_call: TRBV7-2; clone_size: many; j_call: TRBJ2-3; d_call: -; cdr3_aa: CASSLGSGFPRTDTQYF; cdr3_nt: TGTGCCAGCAGCTTAGGGAGCGGGTTCCCCCGCACAGATACGCAGTATTTT
v_call: TRBV28; clone_size: few; j_call: TRBJ1-6; d_call: TRBD1; cdr3_aa: CASSLGDRNSPLHF; cdr3_nt: TGTGCCAGCAGTTTGGGGGACAGGAATTCACCCCTCCACTTT
v_call: TRBV7-2; clone_size: few; j_call: TRBJ2-1; d_call: TRBD1; cdr3_aa: CASSSRTGVNNEQFF; cdr3_nt: TGTGCCAGCAGCTCGCGGACAGGGGTAAACAATGAGCAGTTCTTC
v_call: TRBV7-7; clone_size: many; j_call: TRBJ2-5; d_call: TRBD2; cdr3_aa: CASSPGRGVQETQYF; cdr3_nt: TGTGCCAGCAGCCCGGGACGGGGGGTCCAAGAGACCCAGTACTTC
v_call: TRBV12-3/TRBV12-4; clone_size: many; j_call: TRBJ2-3; d_call: -; cdr3_aa: CASIAGALTDTQYF; cdr3_nt: TGTGCCAGCATAGCAGGGGCGTTGACAGATACGCAGTATTTT
v_call: TRBV7-2; clone_size: -; j_call: TRBJ1-2; d_call: -; cdr3_aa: CASSLLLPETNYGYTF; cdr3_nt: TGTGCCAGCAGCTTACTTCTCCCAGAAACTAACTATGGCTACACCTTC
v_call: TRBV7-6; clone_size: many; j_call: TRBJ2-3; d_call: -; cdr3_aa: CASSLASTDTQYF; cdr3_nt: TGTGCCAGCAGCTTAGCTAGCACAGATACGCAGTATTTT
v_call: TRBV7-8; clone_size: many; j_call: TRBJ1-2; d_call: -; cdr3_aa: CASSLGRAPPGYTF; cdr3_nt: TGTGCCAGCAGCTTAGGTCGTGCCCCTCCCGGCTACACCTTC
v_call: TRBV12-3/TRBV12-4; clone_size: many; j_call: TRBJ2-5; d_call: -; cdr3_aa: CASTRQNQETQYF; cdr3_nt: TGTGCCAGCACCCGGCAGAACCAAGAGACCCAGTACTTC
v_call: TRBV5-1; clone_size: few; j_call: TRBJ2-5; d_call: TRBD2; cdr3_aa: CASSLREGYETQYF; cdr3_nt: TGCGCCAGCAGCCTGAGGGAGGGTTACGAGACCCAGTACTTC
v_call: TRBV7-8; clone_size: -; j_call: TRBJ2-1; d_call: TRBD2; cdr3_aa: CASSPLAGDPNEQFF; cdr3_nt: TGTGCCAGCAGCCCTTTAGCGGGGGACCCCAATGAGCAGTTCTTC
v_call: TRBV7-2; clone_size: many; j_call: TRBJ2-5; d_call: -; cdr3_aa: CASSGYQETQYF; cdr3_nt: TGTGCCAGCAGCGGGTACCAAGAGACCCAGTACTTC
v_call: TRBV4-3; clone_size: many; j_call: TRBJ2-2; d_call: -; cdr3_aa: CASSQPQGSGELFF; cdr3_nt: TGCGCCAGCAGCCAACCCCAAGGATCCGGGGAGCTGTTTTTT
v_call: TRBV20-1; clone_size: few; j_call: TRBJ1-2; d_call: -; cdr3_aa: CSARVWGRGGYTF; cdr3_nt: TGCAGTGCTAGAGTGTGGGGGCGGGGAGGCTACACCTTC
v_call: TRBV19; clone_size: -; j_call: TRBJ2-2; d_call: TRBD1; cdr3_aa: CATSGGSNTGELFF; cdr3_nt: TGTGCCACCTCAGGGGGCTCGAACACCGGGGAGCTGTTTTTT